By its share, the clone carrying this T cell receptor (beta chain) is large. Its antigen is undetermined. The data belong to a study of liver allograft versus peripheral blood T cells. The overall study: Intrahepatic T cell receptor repertoires from transplanted livers were compared against repertoires in recipients' peripheral blood.

TCRdb analysed the reads with MiXCR anew, one entry per CDR3 protein. This sample has some 510 distinct CDR3 sequences, with 10% to 15% found just once. Study-wide results and limits: The authors reported that T cell receptor repertoires inside liver allografts differed from those in peripheral blood.

The germline CDR1 and CDR2 sequences are DFQATT and SNEGSKA (reference sequence). The length of the CDR3 is 15 residues. The V gene end was trimmed by 3 bases and the J gene end by 7 bases; junction bases not matched to a gene: 12. This receptor was obtained from a human patient who had a liver transplant. Some T cells may trace back to the graft donor. The V and J genes are TRBV20-1 and TRBJ2-1, with 7 positions matching TRBD2. DNA for the CDR3: TGCAGTGCTAGCGATCGAGCGGGGAGCCTAAATGAGCAGTTCTTC. This sequence encodes CSASDRAGSLNEQFF.